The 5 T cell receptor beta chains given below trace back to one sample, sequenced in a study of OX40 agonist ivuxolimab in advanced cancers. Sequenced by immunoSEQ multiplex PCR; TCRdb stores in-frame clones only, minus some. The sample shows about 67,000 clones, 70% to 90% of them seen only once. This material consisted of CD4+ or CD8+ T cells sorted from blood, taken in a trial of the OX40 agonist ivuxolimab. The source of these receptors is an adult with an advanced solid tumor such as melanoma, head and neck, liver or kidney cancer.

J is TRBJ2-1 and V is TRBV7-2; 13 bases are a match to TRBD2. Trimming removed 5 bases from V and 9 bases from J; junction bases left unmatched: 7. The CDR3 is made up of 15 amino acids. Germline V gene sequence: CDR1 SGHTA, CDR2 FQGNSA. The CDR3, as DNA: TGTGCCAGCAGCCTATGGACTAGCGGGAGAGTTGAGCAGTTCTTC. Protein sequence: CASSLWTSGRVEQFF. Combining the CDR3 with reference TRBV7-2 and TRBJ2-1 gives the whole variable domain GAGVSQSPSNKVTEKGKDVELRCDPISGHTALYWYRQSLGQGLEFLIYFQGNSAPDKSGLPSDRFSAERTGGSVSTLTIQRTQQEDSAVYLCASSLWTSGRVEQFFGPGTRLTVL.

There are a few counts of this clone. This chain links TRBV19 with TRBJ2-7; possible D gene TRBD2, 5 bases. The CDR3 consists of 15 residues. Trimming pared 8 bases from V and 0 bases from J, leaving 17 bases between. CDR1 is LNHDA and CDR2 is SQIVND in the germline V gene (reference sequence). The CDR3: CASRYTPEGSYEQYF. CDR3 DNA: TGTGCCAGTCGATACACCCCAGAGGGCTCCTACGAGCAGTACTTC.

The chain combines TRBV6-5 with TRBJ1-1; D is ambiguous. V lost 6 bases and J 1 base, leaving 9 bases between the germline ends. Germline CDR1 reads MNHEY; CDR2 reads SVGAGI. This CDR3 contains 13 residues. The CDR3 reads CASRPPTNTEAFF. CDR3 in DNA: TGTGCCAGCAGACCCCCTACGAACACTGAAGCTTTCTTT.

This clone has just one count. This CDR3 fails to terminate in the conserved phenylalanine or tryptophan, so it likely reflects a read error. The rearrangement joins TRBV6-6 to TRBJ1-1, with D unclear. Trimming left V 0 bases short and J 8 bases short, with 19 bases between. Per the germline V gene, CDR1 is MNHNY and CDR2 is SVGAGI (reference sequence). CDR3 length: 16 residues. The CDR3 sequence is CASSYSIDRAIMEAFL. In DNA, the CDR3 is TGTGCCAGCAGTTACTCGATCGACCGGGCAATAATGGAAGCTTTCCTT.

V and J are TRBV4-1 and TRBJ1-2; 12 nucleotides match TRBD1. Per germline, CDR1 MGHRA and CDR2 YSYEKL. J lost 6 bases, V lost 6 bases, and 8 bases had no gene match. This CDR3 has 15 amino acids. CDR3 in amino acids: CASREPGQGADGYTF. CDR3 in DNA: TGCGCCAGCAGAGAACCGGGACAGGGGGCGGATGGCTACACCTTC.